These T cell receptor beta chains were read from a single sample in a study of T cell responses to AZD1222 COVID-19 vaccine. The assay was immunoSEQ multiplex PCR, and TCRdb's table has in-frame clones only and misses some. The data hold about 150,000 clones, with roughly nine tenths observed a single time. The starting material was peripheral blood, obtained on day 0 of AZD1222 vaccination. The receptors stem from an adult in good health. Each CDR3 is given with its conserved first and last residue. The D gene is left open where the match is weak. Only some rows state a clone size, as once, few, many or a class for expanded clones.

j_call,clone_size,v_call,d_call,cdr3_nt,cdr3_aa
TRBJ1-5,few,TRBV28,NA,TGTGCCAGCAGTTTCGCAGGGTACAATCAGCCCCAGCATTTT,CASSFAGYNQPQHF
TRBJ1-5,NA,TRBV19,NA,TGTGCCAGTAAGGACTCCGGGGGCGGCAATCAGCCCCAGCATTTT,CASKDSGGGNQPQHF
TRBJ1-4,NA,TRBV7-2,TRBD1,TGTGCCAGCAGCTTGGGACAGATTAATGAAAAACTGTTTTTT,CASSLGQINEKLFF
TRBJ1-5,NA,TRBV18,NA,TGTGCCAGCTCCCCGGGAGGGACCAATCAGCCCCAGCATTTT,CASSPGGTNQPQHF
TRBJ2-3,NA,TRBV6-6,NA,TGTGCCAGCAGTTACCAGGGACGCACGGATACGCAGTATTTT,CASSYQGRTDTQYF
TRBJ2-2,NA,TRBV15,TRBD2,TGTGCCACCAGTTTGACTAGCGGGGGGGCGGAGCTGTTTTTT,CATSLTSGGAELFF
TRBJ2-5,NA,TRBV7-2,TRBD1,TGTGCCAGCAGCTTAGGACAGGGGGGTACCAACCGAGAGACCCAGTACTTC,CASSLGQGGTNRETQYF
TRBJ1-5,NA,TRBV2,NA,TGTGCCAGCAGTGAGGAAAGGTATAGCAATCAGCCCCAGCATTTT,CASSEERYSNQPQHF
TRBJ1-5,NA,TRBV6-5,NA,TGTGCCAGCAGTTTCGACAGGTATAGCAATCAGCCCCAGCATTTT,CASSFDRYSNQPQHF
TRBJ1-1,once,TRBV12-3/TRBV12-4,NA,TGTGCCAGCAGTTTCCCTGGAACTGAAGCTTTCTTT,CASSFPGTEAFF
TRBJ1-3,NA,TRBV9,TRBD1,TGTGCCAGCAGCGTAGGGACAGGCTCTGGAAACACCATATATTTT,CASSVGTGSGNTIYF
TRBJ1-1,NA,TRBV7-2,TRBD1,TGTGCCAGCAGCTTAGGGAGGACAGGGAACCAAGCTGAAGCCTTCTTT,CASSLGRTGNQAEAFF
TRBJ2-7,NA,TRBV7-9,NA,TGTGCCAGCAGCCCCACCGCCAGCTCCTACGAGCAGTACTTC,CASSPTASSYEQYF
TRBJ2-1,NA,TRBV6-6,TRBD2,TGTGCCAGCGCGGGGGGCTCCTACAATGAGCAGTTCTTC,CASAGGSYNEQFF
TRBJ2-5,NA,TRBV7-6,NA,TGTGCCAGCAGCTCCCTAGGAGGTCTGAGGGAGACCCAGTACTTC,CASSSLGGLRETQYF
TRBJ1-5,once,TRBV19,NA,TGTGCCAGTAGTATCGTCGCGGGCGGCAATCAGCCCCAGCATTTT,CASSIVAGGNQPQHF
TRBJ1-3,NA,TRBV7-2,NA,TGTGCCAGCCGAAACCCTGGAAACACCATATATTTT,CASRNPGNTIYF
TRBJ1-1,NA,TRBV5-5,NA,TGTGCCAGCAGCCAATCCCGGGGGACGTTGAACACTGAAGCTTTCTTT,CASSQSRGTLNTEAFF
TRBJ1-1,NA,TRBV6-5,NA,TGTGCCAGCAGGCTAGGGCTATACACTGAAGCTTTCTTT,CASRLGLYTEAFF
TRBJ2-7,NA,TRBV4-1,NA,TGCGCCAGCAGCCAGTACTGGGGGGCCCCCTACGAGCAGTACTTC,CASSQYWGAPYEQYF
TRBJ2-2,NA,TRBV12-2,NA,TGTGCAAGTCGCTTCCTAACGAGTGGCCTTGTCCAATCTCCGTACACCGGGGAGCTGTTTTTT,CASRFLTSGLVQSPYTGELFF
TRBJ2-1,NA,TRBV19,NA,TGTGCCAGTAGTCTAGTAGGCTACAATGAGCAGTTCTTC,CASSLVGYNEQFF
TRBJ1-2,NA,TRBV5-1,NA,TGCGCCAGCAGCGTAGGGACCCCTCCAGGAGGCTACACCTTC,CASSVGTPPGGYTF
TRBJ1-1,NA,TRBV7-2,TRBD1,TGTGCCAGCAGCCAAATGTCCGGGACAGTGAACACTGAAGCTTTCTTT,CASSQMSGTVNTEAFF
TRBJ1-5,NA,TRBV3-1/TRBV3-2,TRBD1,TGTGCCAGCAGCTCGACAGGGGATCAGCCCCAGCATTTT,CASSSTGDQPQHF
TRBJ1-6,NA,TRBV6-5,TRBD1,TGTGCCAGCAGTTCCGGGACAGGGGGGAATTCACCCCTCCACTTT,CASSSGTGGNSPLHF
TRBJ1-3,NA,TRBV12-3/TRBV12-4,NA,TGTGCCAGCAGCTCAGGGCTCGGAAACACCATATATTTT,CASSSGLGNTIYF
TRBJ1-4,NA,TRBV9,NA,TGTGCCAGCAGCTTGGGCCTTGGGAATGAAAAACTGTTTTTT,CASSLGLGNEKLFF
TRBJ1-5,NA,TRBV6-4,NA,TGTGCCAGCCCCGCGCGGCGATCTTATAGCAATCAGCCCCAGCATTTT,CASPARRSYSNQPQHF
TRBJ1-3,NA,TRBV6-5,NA,TGTGCCAGCAGTTACTCCCCTCGCGTATCTGGAAACACCATATATTTT,CASSYSPRVSGNTIYF
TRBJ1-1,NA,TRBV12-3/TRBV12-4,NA,TGTGCCAGCAGTTTAGGCATTGAAGCTTTCTTT,CASSLGIEAFF
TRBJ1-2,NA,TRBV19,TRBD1,TGTGCCAGTAGTATGGACAGGACCTATGGCTACACCTTC,CASSMDRTYGYTF
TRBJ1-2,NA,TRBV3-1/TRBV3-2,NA,TGTGCCAGCAGAAATGAGGGGAGCTATGGCTACACCTTC,CASRNEGSYGYTF
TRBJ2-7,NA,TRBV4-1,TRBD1,TGCGCCAGCAGCCAAGATCGCTCGGCAGGGGGCTACGAGCAGTACTTC,CASSQDRSAGGYEQYF
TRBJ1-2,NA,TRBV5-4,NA,TGTGCCAGCAGCTACGGGACACATCTCGGGGGCTACACCTTC,CASSYGTHLGGYTF
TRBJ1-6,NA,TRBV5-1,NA,TGCGCCAGCAGCTTTTCAAGGGGAAGCAATTCACCCCTCCACTTT,CASSFSRGSNSPLHF
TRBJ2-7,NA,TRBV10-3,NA,TGTGCCATCAGTGACAGATCCTACGAGCAGTACTTC,CAISDRSYEQYF
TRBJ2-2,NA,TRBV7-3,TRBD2,TGTGCCAGCAGCTTAATGGCTAGCGGGGCGAACACCGGGGAGCTGTTTTTT,CASSLMASGANTGELFF
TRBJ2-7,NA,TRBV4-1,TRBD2,TGCGCCAGCAGCCCCGGCGGGGGATCTGACGAGCAGTACTTC,CASSPGGGSDEQYF
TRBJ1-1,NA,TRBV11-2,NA,TGTGCCAGCAGCCTCTCTGGGAGTTTAAACACTGAAGCTTTCTTT,CASSLSGSLNTEAFF
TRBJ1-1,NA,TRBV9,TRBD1,TGTGCCAGCAGCGTAGGACAGGGGGGAACTGAAGCTTTCTTT,CASSVGQGGTEAFF
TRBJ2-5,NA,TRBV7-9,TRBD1,TGTGCCAGCAGCTTTTGGACAGGGCAAGAGACCCAGTACTTC,CASSFWTGQETQYF
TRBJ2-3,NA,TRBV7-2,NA,TGTGCCAGCAGTTCTCAAGCCCGGCAGGATACGCAGTATTTT,CASSSQARQDTQYF